This TCR beta chain was identified in a study of T-cell memory formation after mild COVID-19. This clonotype has a handful of counts. What it binds is not known. This CDR3 is 19 amino acids long. Per the germline V gene, CDR1 is MNHEY and CDR2 is SMNVEV (reference sequence). Trimming at V came to 0 bases and at J to 7 bases, leaving 20 bases not matched to a gene. Study outcomes and limitations: Whereas later expanders leaned CD4+, clones contracting day 15 to 85 showed a balanced CD4/CD8 makeup. That cross-reactive memory joined was suggested by some responding clones appearing in pre-infection memory. The authors did not confirm SARS-CoV-2 specificity of second-wave clones peaking day 37. Contracting CD8+ clones were enriched in EMRA, CD4+ mainly in CM and EM.

Each CDR3 protein is one row after TCRdb ran MiXCR on the 5' RACE reads. The data show approximately 500,000 distinct CDR3 sequences, around 27% seen once. Input material: PBMCs or a T cell subset sorted from them (not recorded which). The gene calls are TRBV27 and TRBJ1-2, with TRBD1 identical over 7 bases. The origin of this receptor is an adult woman who had mild COVID-19 (a few samples of this study predate the infection). Cell type and time point are not known. CDR3 DNA: TGTGCCAGCAGTTTATCGGTCCACACAATGGCGACAGGGCTATTTGGCTACACCTTC. Its translation is CASSLSVHTMATGLFGYTF.